The 23 T cell receptor beta chains reported below all come from one sample, sequenced in a study of T cell changes during pregnancy in multiple sclerosis. Method: immunoSEQ multiplex PCR; TCRdb's copy keeps in-frame clones and lacks some. This sample has 30,000 to 35,000 clones, with around 90% found just once. The sample in question was CD4+ T cells from peripheral blood mononuclear cells, obtained in the third trimester of pregnancy. These receptors originate from a female donor in good health, enrolled as a control in a pregnancy study.

The chain employs TRBV29-1 and TRBJ2-6; D remains unclear. Between the trimmed V and J ends, which lost 2 bases and 0 bases, there was a span of 11 bases. The CDR3 covers 16 residues. CDR1 SQVTM and CDR2 ANQGSEA come from the germline V gene. In nucleotides, the CDR3 is TGCAGCGTTGAATCGGCAGGTACCTCTGGGGCCAACGTCCTGACTTTC. Translation gives CSVESAGTSGANVLTF. Combining the CDR3 with reference TRBV29-1 and TRBJ2-6 gives the whole variable domain SAVISQKPSRDICQRGTSLTIQCQVDSQVTMMFWYRQQPGQSLTLIATANQGSEATYESGFVIDKFPISRPNLTFSTLTVSNMSPEDSSIYLCSVESAGTSGANVLTFGAGSRLTVL.

The J gene is TRBJ2-1, the V gene TRBV19; TRBD2 is a possible D gene (6 bases). Trimming removed 7 bases from V and 5 bases from J, with 18 bases in between. There are 15 residues in the CDR3. Germline-derived CDR1 and CDR2 are LNHDA and SQIVND (reference sequence). The DNA of the CDR3 is TGTGCCAGTACCAGGGTTGCTAGCGTCGACAATGAGCAGTTCTTC. Translated: CASTRVASVDNEQFF.

V is TRBV9 and J is TRBJ2-7, with D perhaps matching TRBD2 (7 bases). The CDR3 runs to 15 residues. The germline CDR1 and CDR2 sequences are SGDLS and YYNGEE. Between the trimmed V and J ends, which lost 0 bases and 6 bases, there was a span of 16 bases. Here the CDR3 reads CASSVASGGLGEQYF. Written as DNA, the CDR3 is TGTGCCAGCAGCGTAGCTTCCGGGGGGCTCGGCGAGCAGTACTTC. Looking up the rest from reference TRBV9 and TRBJ2-7 gives the full variable domain: DSGVTQTPKHLITATGQRVTLRCSPRSGDLSVYWYQQSLDQGLQFLIQYYNGEERAKGNILERFSAQQFPDLHSELNLSSLELGDSALYFCASSVASGGLGEQYFGPGTRLTVT.

This chain links TRBV6-5 with TRBJ1-6, with D tentatively TRBD1 (6 bases). The CDR3 runs 14 residues. Trimming stripped 10 bases from V and 10 bases from J, with 20 bases between. Looked up from germline, CDR1 is MNHEY and CDR2 is SVGAGI. CDR3 amino acids: CATKRDTGESPLHF. CDR3 in DNA: TGTGCCACCAAAAGGGACACCGGAGAATCACCCCTCCACTTT.

The rearrangement links TRBV19 to TRBJ1-5; no definite D call. V lost 3 bases and J 7 bases, leaving 13 bases between the germline ends. This CDR3 contains 14 residues. The germline CDR1 and CDR2 sequences are LNHDA and SQIVND (reference sequence). The CDR3 DNA sequence: TGTGCCAGTAGTATTAAGACTCTTGGGCAGCCCCAGCATTTT. This gives the protein CASSIKTLGQPQHF.

This chain uses TRBV5-4 with TRBJ1-1; D is uncertain. CDR3 length equals 14 residues. Germline assignment: CDR1 SGHNT and CDR2 YYREEE (reference sequence). V was trimmed by 7 bases and J by 0 bases, leaving 13 bases between them. Here the CDR3 DNA reads TGTGCCAGCCGTCGCGGAGGGTTGAACACTGAAGCTTTCTTT. Residues: CASRRGGLNTEAFF.

The gene calls are TRBV5-1 and TRBJ2-1; D may be TRBD1 (6 bases). The CDR3 totals 15 residues. Germline-derived CDR1 and CDR2 are SGHRS and YFSETQ. V lost 4 bases, J lost 2 bases, and 13 bases lay in between. CDR3 amino acids: CASSSSGATYNEQFF. The CDR3 DNA is TGCGCCAGCAGCAGCTCAGGGGCGACCTACAATGAGCAGTTCTTC.

V gene TRBV11-3 combines with J gene TRBJ2-5; 9 bases are shared with TRBD1. The CDR3 loop spans 16 amino acids. V was clipped by 5 bases and J by 4 bases; unmatched bases: 11. CDR1 and CDR2 from the germline V gene are SGHNT and YENEEA. The CDR3 loop is CASSRVGQGLAETQYF. Here the CDR3 DNA reads TGTGCCAGCAGCCGAGTAGGACAGGGGCTCGCAGAGACCCAGTACTTC.

This chain uses TRBV18 with TRBJ2-3, with 10 bases aligning to TRBD1. CDR1 and CDR2 (germline): KGHSH, LQKENI. This CDR3 spans 15 amino acids. The junction had 3 bases not matched to a gene; V was cut back by 4 bases and J by 2 bases. The CDR3 region is CASSRGQGVTDTQYF. The CDR3 nucleotides are TGTGCCAGCTCACGAGGACAGGGGGTCACAGATACGCAGTATTTT.

The CDR3, as DNA: TGTGCCAGCAGTGGTCCCCGTGAAGCTTTCTTT. It translates to CASSGPREAFF. The chain joins TRBV6-1 to TRBJ1-1; no reliable D call. The CDR3 loop spans 11 amino acids. Germline CDR1 and CDR2: MNHNS and SASEGT. V was shortened by 4 bases and J by 7 bases, with 7 bases between the two germline ends.

This chain links TRBV29-1 with TRBJ2-1, with 8 bases aligning to TRBD1. Looked up from germline, CDR1 is SQVTM and CDR2 is ANQGSEA. CDR3 length: 14 residues. J was trimmed by 7 bases and V by 1 base; bases with no gene match: 6. CDR3: CSVEVRTGSNEQFF. CDR3 sequence (DNA): TGCAGCGTTGAAGTAAGGACAGGGAGTAATGAGCAGTTCTTC.

The chain joins TRBV6-1 to TRBJ2-2, with D uncertain. The germline V gene has CDR1 MNHNS and CDR2 SASEGT. The CDR3 is made up of 15 amino acids. Between the trimmed V and J ends, which lost 10 bases and 3 bases, there was a span of 18 bases. In DNA, the CDR3 is TGTGCCACACCATTAGCCGGAATAGACACCGGGGAGCTGTTTTTT. It is translated as CATPLAGIDTGELFF.

The CDR3 nucleotides are TGTGCCAGCAGCTACCCGGGCCCCCTCGGGGACGAGCAGTACTTC. It codes for CASSYPGPLGDEQYF. This chain uses TRBV7-2 with TRBJ2-7; perhaps TRBD2 as D (5 bases). V was trimmed by 4 bases and J by 5 bases, leaving 18 bases between them. Germline values: CDR1 SGHTA, CDR2 FQGNSA. The CDR3 is made up of 15 amino acids.

This clone occurred a few times. Here the CDR3 reads CASSARVDYGYTF. In DNA, the CDR3 is TGTGCCAGCAGCGCCAGGGTAGACTATGGCTACACCTTC. The chain joins TRBV9 to TRBJ1-2; tentative D call: TRBD1 (5 bases). Germline values: CDR1 SGDLS, CDR2 YYNGEE. The germline V and J ends were trimmed by 3 bases and 3 bases, with 9 bases remaining between them. CDR3 length equals 13 residues.

This clone was seen only once. This chain connects TRBV27 to TRBJ1-5; the match to TRBD1 covers 7 bases. CDR3 size: 17 residues. From germline, CDR1 is MNHEY and CDR2 SMNVEV (reference sequence). The junction had 11 bases not matched to a gene; V was cut back by 5 bases and J by 1 base. CDR3 region: CASSGDSPLISNQPQHF. The CDR3 nucleotides read TGTGCCAGCAGTGGGGACAGTCCCCTTATAAGCAATCAGCCCCAGCATTTT.

In its sample, this clone was seen a few times. The chain employs TRBV5-5 and TRBJ1-5; tentative D call: TRBD1 (6 bases). The CDR3 has 13 amino acids. The germline V and J ends were trimmed by 2 bases and 4 bases, with 7 bases remaining between them. Germline CDR1 SGHKS, CDR2 YYEKEE (reference sequence). CDR3 protein: CASSFTGNQPQHF. The CDR3 DNA is TGTGCCAGCAGCTTCACAGGGAATCAGCCCCAGCATTTT.

The count of this clone is one. V usage is TRBV19 and J usage is TRBJ1-3, with 7 bases aligning to TRBD1. Trimming cost V 3 bases and J 0 bases; bases outside gene matches: 5. Germline V gene lookup returns CDR1 LNHDA and CDR2 SQIVND (reference sequence). The CDR3 is 16 residues long. CDR3 residues: CASSIPRTGSGNTIYF. The DNA of the CDR3 is TGTGCCAGTAGTATCCCTAGGACAGGCTCTGGAAACACCATATATTTT.

The chain employs TRBV25-1 and TRBJ1-4, with a tentative D call TRBD1 (6 bases). In germline, CDR1 is MGHDK, CDR2 SYGVNS. The CDR3 totals 15 residues. The V end was cut by 1 base, the J end by 8 bases, with 14 bases between. The CDR3 sequence: CASSEWLGAREKLFF. CDR3 nucleotide sequence: TGTGCCAGCAGTGAATGGCTGGGGGCGCGGGAAAAACTGTTTTTT.

The rearrangement uses TRBV12-5 and TRBJ1-4, with a tentative D call TRBD1 (5 bases). Trimming cost V 4 bases and J 3 bases, with 15 bases left between them. Per germline, CDR1 LGHNT and CDR2 FRNRAP. The length of the CDR3 is 16 residues. The CDR3 bases are TGTGCTAGTGGTTCTACTCGGGGGACTTCTAATGAAAAACTGTTTTTT. Residues: CASGSTRGTSNEKLFF.

The chain uses TRBV19 and TRBJ1-3, with 12 bases lining up with TRBD1. J gave up 0 bases and V 3 bases, and 6 bases lay outside the gene matches. The CDR3 length is 18 residues. CDR1 is LNHDA, CDR2 SQIVND, per germline (reference sequence). In DNA, the CDR3 is TGTGCCAGTAGTATGGGACAGGGGGCCGTCGGCTCTGGAAACACCATATATTTT. Its translation: CASSMGQGAVGSGNTIYF.

This clone appeared a few times. The V call is TRBV13, the J call TRBJ2-7; tentative D call: TRBD1 (6 bases). The CDR3 is 14 residues long. Germline V CDR1 and CDR2: PRHDT, FYEKMQ (reference sequence). V was trimmed by 5 bases and J by 5 bases, leaving 16 bases between them. The CDR3, as DNA: TGTGCCAGCAGCCGCCGGACAGTTAAAGACGAGCAGTACTTC. Translating gives CASSRRTVKDEQYF.

The chain joins TRBV30 to TRBJ1-5; the match to TRBD1 covers 10 bases. The V gene end was trimmed by 5 bases and the J gene end by 0 bases; junction bases not matched to a gene: 7. Germline CDR1 reads GTSNPN; CDR2 reads SVGIG (reference sequence). The CDR3 contains 16 residues. For the CDR3, the DNA is TGTGCCTGGGGGACAGGGGAGGCGGGTAGCAATCAGCCCCAGCATTTT. As protein: CAWGTGEAGSNQPQHF.

The chain uses TRBV9 and TRBJ2-3; D is unclear. Germline CDR1 reads SGDLS; CDR2 reads YYNGEE. CDR3 length: 14 amino acids. Trimming shortened V by 0 bases and J by 4 bases, and 9 bases separated the two germline ends. This CDR3 is CASSVVPSSDTQYF. The CDR3 nucleotides are TGTGCCAGCAGCGTAGTTCCGTCTTCAGATACGCAGTATTTT.